This TCR beta chain comes out of a study of early stage breast cancer tumors. Germline CDR1 MNHEY, CDR2 SVGAGI. V lost 4 bases, J lost 7 bases, and 5 bases stayed unmatched. This CDR3 has 15 amino acids. TCRdb's table, derived via immunoSEQ multiplex PCR, lists solely in-frame clones and lacks some. The data show about 31,000 clones, roughly four fifths seen once. In its sample, this clone was seen once. The sample was breast tumor tissue. The chain carries TRBV6-5 and TRBJ2-2; TRBD2 aligns across 11 bases. The source of this sequence is a person aged 30 to 39 with breast cancer. Here the CDR3 reads CASSLRLAGYGELFF. In DNA, the CDR3 is TGTGCCAGCAGTTTACGACTAGCGGGATACGGGGAGCTGTTTTTT.